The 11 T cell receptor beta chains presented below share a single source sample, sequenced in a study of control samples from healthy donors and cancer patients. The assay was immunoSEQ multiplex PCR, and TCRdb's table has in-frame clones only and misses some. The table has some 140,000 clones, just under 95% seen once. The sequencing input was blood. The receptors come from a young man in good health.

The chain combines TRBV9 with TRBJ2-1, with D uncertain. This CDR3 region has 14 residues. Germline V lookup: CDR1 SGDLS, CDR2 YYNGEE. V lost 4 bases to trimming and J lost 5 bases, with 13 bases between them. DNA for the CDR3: TGTGCCAGCAGCCCCAGGACCGAGAACAATGAGCAGTTCTTC. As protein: CASSPRTENNEQFF. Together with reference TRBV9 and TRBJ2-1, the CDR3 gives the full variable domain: DSGVTQTPKHLITATGQRVTLRCSPRSGDLSVYWYQQSLDQGLQFLIQYYNGEERAKGNILERFSAQQFPDLHSELNLSSLELGDSALYFCASSPRTENNEQFFGPGTRLTVL.

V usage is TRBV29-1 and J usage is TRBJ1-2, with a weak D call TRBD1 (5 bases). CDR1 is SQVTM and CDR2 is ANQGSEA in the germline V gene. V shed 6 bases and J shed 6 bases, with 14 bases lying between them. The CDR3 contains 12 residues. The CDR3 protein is CSVHGGFDGYTF. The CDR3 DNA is TGCAGCGTCCACGGGGGGTTCGATGGCTACACCTTC.

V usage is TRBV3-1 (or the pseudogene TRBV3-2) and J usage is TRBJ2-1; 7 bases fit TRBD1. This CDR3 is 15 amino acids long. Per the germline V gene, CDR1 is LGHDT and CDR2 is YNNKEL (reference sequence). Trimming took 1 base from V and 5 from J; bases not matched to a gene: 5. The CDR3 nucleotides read TGTGCCAGCAGCCAAGGGCTACAGGGGAACAATGAGCAGTTCTTC. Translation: CASSQGLQGNNEQFF.

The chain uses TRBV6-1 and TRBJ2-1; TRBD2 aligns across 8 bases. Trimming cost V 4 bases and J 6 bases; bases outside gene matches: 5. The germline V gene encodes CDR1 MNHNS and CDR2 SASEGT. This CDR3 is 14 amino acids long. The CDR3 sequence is CASSGAGTSNEQFF. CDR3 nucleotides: TGTGCCAGCAGTGGAGCCGGGACTAGCAATGAGCAGTTCTTC.

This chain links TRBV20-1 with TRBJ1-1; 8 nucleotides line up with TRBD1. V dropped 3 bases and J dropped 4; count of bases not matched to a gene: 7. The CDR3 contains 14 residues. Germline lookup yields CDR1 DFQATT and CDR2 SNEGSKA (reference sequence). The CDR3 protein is CSASGQGSRTEAFF. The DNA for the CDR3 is TGCAGTGCTAGTGGACAGGGTAGTCGCACTGAAGCTTTCTTT.

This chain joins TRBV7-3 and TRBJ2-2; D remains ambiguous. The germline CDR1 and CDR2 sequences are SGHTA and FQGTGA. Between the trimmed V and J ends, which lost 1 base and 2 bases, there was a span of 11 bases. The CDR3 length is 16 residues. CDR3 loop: CASSLKVARNTGELFF. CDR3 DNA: TGTGCCAGCAGCTTAAAGGTTGCCCGAAACACCGGGGAGCTGTTTTTT.

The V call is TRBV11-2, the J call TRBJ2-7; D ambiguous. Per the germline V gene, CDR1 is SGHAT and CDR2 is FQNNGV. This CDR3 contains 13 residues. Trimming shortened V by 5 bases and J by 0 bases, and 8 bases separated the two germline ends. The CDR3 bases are TGTGCCAGCAGCGACATTAGCTCCTACGAGCAGTACTTC. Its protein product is CASSDISSYEQYF.

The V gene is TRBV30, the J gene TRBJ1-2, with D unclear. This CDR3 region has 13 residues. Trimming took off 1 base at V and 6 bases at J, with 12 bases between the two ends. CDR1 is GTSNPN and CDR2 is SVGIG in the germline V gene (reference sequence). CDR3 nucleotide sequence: TGTGCCTGGAGTGGATCGGGATGGGATGGCTACACCTTC. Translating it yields CAWSGSGWDGYTF.

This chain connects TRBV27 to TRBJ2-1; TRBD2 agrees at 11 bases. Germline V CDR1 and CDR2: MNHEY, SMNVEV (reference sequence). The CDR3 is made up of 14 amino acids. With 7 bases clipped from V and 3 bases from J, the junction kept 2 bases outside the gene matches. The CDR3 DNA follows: TGTGCCAGCACCGGGACTAGCGGCTACAATGAGCAGTTCTTC. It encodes CASTGTSGYNEQFF.

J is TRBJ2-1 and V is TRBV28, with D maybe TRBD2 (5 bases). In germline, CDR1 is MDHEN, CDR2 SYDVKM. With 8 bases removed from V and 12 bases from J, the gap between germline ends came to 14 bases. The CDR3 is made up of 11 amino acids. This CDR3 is CASVDGVRQFF. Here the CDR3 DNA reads TGTGCCAGCGTGGACGGGGTGCGGCAGTTCTTC.

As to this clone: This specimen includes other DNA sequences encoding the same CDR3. CDR3 sequence reads: CASSLLGGEQFF. The CDR3 bases are TGTGCCAGCAGTTTATTGGGAGGAGAGCAGTTCTTC. V usage is TRBV27 and J usage is TRBJ2-1; weak D call: TRBD2 (6 bases). V was pared by 1 base and J by 10 bases, with 8 bases between. The CDR3 consists of 12 residues. The germline CDR1 and CDR2 sequences are MNHEY and SMNVEV (reference sequence).